This T cell receptor (beta chain) derives from a study of cytomegalovirus exposure and HLA in healthy donors. The length of the CDR3 is 13 residues. V dropped 0 bases and J dropped 2 bases, with 5 bases sitting between them. Per the germline V gene, CDR1 is SGHRS and CDR2 is YFSETQ. Remarks on this clone: This CDR3 is also generated by other DNA sequences in the sample.

PCR primers comprised 60 Vbeta and 13 Jbeta primers. TCRdb's table, derived via immunoSEQ multiplex PCR, lists solely in-frame clones and lacks some. Of roughly 180,000 clones listed, roughly 73% are singletons. This sequence joins TRBV5-1 and TRBJ1-2; D is uncertain. The sequence came from a woman aged 40 to 50 in good health and CMV-seropositive. Sequencing was carried out using PBMCs. CDR3 protein: CASSLGQNYGYTF. CDR3 nucleotide sequence: TGCGCCAGCAGCTTGGGGCAGAACTATGGCTACACCTTC.